These 18 T cell receptor beta chains originate from one sample sequenced in a study of blood T cell repertoires in COVID-19 (dated by TCRdb to the early 2020s). Receptor amplification or capture employed the immunoSEQ multiplex PCR assay. The table was pulled from immuneACCESS by TCRdb, which kept in-frame rearrangements only. Such tables lose some clones; where checked, under half of the loss comes from unresolved V genes, and the rest has no known cause. Within this sample are roughly 210,000 clones, with about 88% of them counted one time only. The top ten clonotypes cover 1.7% of the sample. The sequenced material came from peripheral blood. The receptor source for this set is a man between 65 and 85 years old with acute or convalescent COVID-19.

This CDR3 reads CASSRGRDQPQHF. For the CDR3, the DNA is TGTGCCAGCAGCCGGGGGAGGGATCAGCCCCAGCATTTT. This sequence joins TRBV4-2 and TRBJ1-5, with D maybe TRBD1 (5 bases). The germline V gene has CDR1 LGHNA and CDR2 YNFKEQ. V lost 4 bases and J 5 bases, leaving 9 bases between the germline ends. CDR3 size: 13 residues.

The V call is TRBV6-5, the J call TRBJ2-5; TRBD1 is a possible D gene (5 bases). V was cut by 6 bases and J by 5 bases, with 13 bases left in between. The CDR3 consists of 13 residues. The germline gives CDR1 MNHEY, CDR2 SVGAGI. The CDR3, as DNA: TGTGCCAGCAGAGATGACAGAAAGGAGACCCAGTACTTC. It translates to CASRDDRKETQYF.

The chain is built from TRBV5-1 and TRBJ2-1; 9 nucleotides line up with TRBD2. V lost 2 bases, J lost 8 bases, and 5 bases stayed unmatched. There are 14 residues in the CDR3. In germline, CDR1 is SGHRS, CDR2 YFSETQ. As DNA, the CDR3 is TGCGCCAGCAGCTTTTCTAGCGGGATGGATGAGCAGTTCTTC. The encoded protein is CASSFSSGMDEQFF. Drawing the rest from reference TRBV5-1 and TRBJ2-1, the complete variable domain is KAGVTQTPRYLIKTRGQQVTLSCSPISGHRSVSWYQQTPGQGLQFLFEYFSETQRNKGNFPGRFSGRQFSNSRSEMNVSTLELGDSALYLCASSFSSGMDEQFFGPGTRLTVL.

The J gene is TRBJ2-3, the V gene TRBV7-3; 10 nucleotides match TRBD1. Germline CDR1 is SGHTA and CDR2 is FQGTGA. The CDR3 has 16 amino acids. The V segment lost 5 bases and the J segment 2 bases; nucleotides outside the gene matches: 7. CDR3 nucleotide sequence: TGTGCCAGCAGCCCCAGGACAGGGGGGATCACAGATACGCAGTATTTT. Protein sequence: CASSPRTGGITDTQYF.

The rearrangement uses TRBV5-6 and TRBJ2-1; 7 bases fit TRBD2. Germline V gene sequence: CDR1 SGHDT, CDR2 YYEEEE. Trimming at V came to 2 bases and at J to 10 bases, leaving 9 bases not matched to a gene. CDR3 length equals 14 residues. CDR3 DNA: TGTGCCAGCAGCTTCGGACTAGAGGAGTTAGAGCAGTTCTTC. It codes for CASSFGLEELEQFF. Full variable domain (missing parts from reference TRBV5-6 and TRBJ2-1): DAGVTQSPTHLIKTRGQQVTLRCSPKSGHDTVSWYQQALGQGPQFIFQYYEEEERQRGNFPDRFSGHQFPNYSSELNVNALLLGDSALYLCASSFGLEELEQFFGPGTRLTVL.

The chain recombines TRBV18 with TRBJ2-7; D perhaps matches TRBD2 (5 bases). CDR1 and CDR2 (germline): KGHSH, LQKENI. The CDR3 sequence is 14 residues long. Trimming pared 5 bases from V and 3 bases from J, leaving 14 bases between. DNA of the CDR3: TGTGCCAGCTCAGAAGACTATGGGCACTACGAGCAGTACTTC. This encodes CASSEDYGHYEQYF.

This sequence joins TRBV2 and TRBJ2-2; D is perhaps TRBD2 (6 bases). The V and J ends lost 4 bases and 5 bases respectively, with 14 bases between them. Germline V gene lookup returns CDR1 SNHLY and CDR2 FYNNEI. The CDR3 is 15 residues long. This CDR3 is CASSGTVEGTGELFF. In DNA form, the CDR3 reads TGTGCCAGCAGTGGGACGGTGGAGGGTACCGGGGAGCTGTTTTTT.

The V call is TRBV19, the J call TRBJ1-6; D ambiguous. This CDR3 has 13 residues. Germline CDR1 and CDR2: LNHDA and SQIVND (reference sequence). V lost 6 bases and J 9 bases, leaving 12 bases between the germline ends. The CDR3 loop is CASRDSGLSPLHF. The CDR3 DNA reads as TGTGCCAGTAGGGACTCAGGACTTTCACCCCTCCACTTT.

The chain uses TRBV6-5 and TRBJ2-7; 9 bases map to TRBD2. CDR1 MNHEY and CDR2 SVGAGI come from the germline V gene. CDR3 size: 14 residues. After removal of 0 bases from V and 5 bases from J, the junction contained 2 bases not matched to a gene. This chain's CDR3 is CASSYSRTSDEQYF. The CDR3 bases are TGTGCCAGCAGTTACTCGAGGACTAGCGACGAGCAGTACTTC.

The rearrangement uses TRBV3-1 (or the pseudogene TRBV3-2) and TRBJ1-1; 8 bases line up with TRBD1. CDR1 is LGHDT and CDR2 is YNNKEL in the germline V gene (reference sequence). Trimming cost V 3 bases and J 1 base; bases outside gene matches: 4. The CDR3 contains 15 residues. The CDR3 sequence: CASSHQGAGNTEAFF. The DNA for the CDR3 is TGTGCCAGCAGCCACCAGGGGGCGGGGAACACTGAAGCTTTCTTT.

This clone was seen only a few times. J is TRBJ1-5 and V is TRBV27; the D is unclear. CDR1 and CDR2 (germline): MNHEY, SMNVEV (reference sequence). V was pared by 5 bases and J by 6 bases, with 11 bases between. The CDR3 is 13 residues long. DNA of the CDR3: TGTGCCAGCAGTGCCGACGGGTTTCAGCCCCAGCATTTT. It encodes CASSADGFQPQHF.

V and J are TRBV11-3 and TRBJ2-7; no clear D. Germline values: CDR1 SGHNT, CDR2 YENEEA. There are 13 residues in the CDR3. V was cut by 2 bases and J by 4 bases, with 9 bases left in between. DNA of the CDR3: TGTGCCAGCAGCTTACTTTCTAGGTACGAGCAGTACTTC. It encodes CASSLLSRYEQYF.

The V and J genes are TRBV6-1 and TRBJ1-4; D may be TRBD1 (6 bases). From germline, CDR1 is MNHNS and CDR2 SASEGT. The V end lost 0 bases, the J end lost 13 bases, and 9 bases lay between the germline ends. The CDR3 covers 12 residues. The CDR3 loop is CASSEAGARLFF. The CDR3 coding sequence is TGTGCCAGCAGTGAAGCGGGGGCCAGACTGTTTTTT.

This chain connects TRBV30 to TRBJ2-7, with 8 bases that match TRBD1. The ends lost 2 bases at V and 3 bases at J; junction bases unmatched: 6. The germline CDR1 and CDR2 sequences are GTSNPN and SVGIG (reference sequence). The length of the CDR3 is 14 residues. DNA of the CDR3: TGTGCCTGGAGTTTAGGACAGGGAGTCTACGAGCAGTACTTC. Encoded protein: CAWSLGQGVYEQYF.

The V and J genes are TRBV19 and TRBJ1-1; 7 positions agree with TRBD1. Germline CDR1 and CDR2: LNHDA and SQIVND (reference sequence). The V gene end was trimmed by 3 bases and the J gene end by 1 base; junction bases not matched to a gene: 2. The CDR3 is 14 residues long. CDR3 protein: CASSIRTGNTEAFF. The CDR3 DNA follows: TGTGCCAGTAGTATTAGGACAGGGAACACTGAAGCTTTCTTT.

The chain carries TRBV19 and TRBJ2-7; 14 bases align to TRBD2. Germline V gene data show CDR1 as LNHDA and CDR2 as SQIVND (reference sequence). This CDR3 has 17 amino acids. With V trimmed by 5 bases and J by 9 bases, 15 bases remained unmatched. CDR3 sequence: CASSEFSRGLAGVWQYF. In nucleotides, the CDR3 is TGTGCCAGTAGTGAATTCAGCAGGGGACTAGCGGGAGTCTGGCAGTACTTC.

The CDR3 DNA is TGTGCCAGCAGCCGGGACAGAAGTTTCAATCAGCCCCAGCATTTT. Translated, it gives CASSRDRSFNQPQHF. The J gene is TRBJ1-5, the V gene TRBV2; 7 bases agree with TRBD1. This CDR3 comprises 15 residues. The V gene end was trimmed by 6 bases and the J gene end by 3 bases; junction bases not matched to a gene: 8. Germline values: CDR1 SNHLY, CDR2 FYNNEI.

The gene calls are TRBV19 and TRBJ1-2; possible D gene TRBD1, 6 bases. V was trimmed by 6 bases and J by 4 bases, leaving 15 bases between them. In germline, CDR1 is LNHDA, CDR2 SQIVND (reference sequence). The CDR3 contains 14 residues. CDR3 in amino acids: CASSHLRTAYGYTF. The CDR3 coding sequence is TGTGCCAGTAGCCACCTCCGGACAGCCTATGGCTACACCTTC. The complete variable domain, with remaining parts taken from reference TRBV19 and TRBJ1-2, reads DGGITQSPKYLFRKEGQNVTLSCEQNLNHDAMYWYRQDPGQGLRLIYYSQIVNDFQKGDIAEGYSVSREKKESFPLTVTSAQKNPTAFYLCASSHLRTAYGYTFGSGTRLTVV.